This T cell receptor (beta chain) was captured by sequencing in a study of blood T cell repertoires in COVID-19. Overall study: Italy, Spain and the United States were the sources of the convalescent and acute COVID-19 samples.

Germline CDR1 and CDR2: SGHNT and YENEEA. This CDR3 has 14 residues. Trimming took 8 bases from V and 8 from J; bases not matched to a gene: 11. Original processing methods: Researchers report that nucleated cell counts were estimated from reference gene primer amplification. TCRdb keeps only in-frame clones here, not all; method: immunoSEQ multiplex PCR. V, J and clone size are those of that table, while D and trimming were read from the DNA. The sample holds 150,000 to 200,000 clones, about four fifths seen once. The source of this sequence is a human donor with acute or convalescent COVID-19. The donor label of this sample is uncertain. Sequenced: peripheral blood. The rearrangement links TRBV11-3 to TRBJ2-1; 8 bases fit TRBD2. The CDR3 spells CASRAGGLEDEQFF. In nucleotides, the CDR3 is TGTGCCAGCCGGGCGGGGGGTCTCGAGGATGAGCAGTTCTTC.